The 28 T cell receptor beta chains below all came from one sample that was sequenced in a study of T cell clonality in common variable immunodeficiency. Generated by immunoSEQ multiplex PCR, the TCRdb table keeps only in-frame clones and is missing some. The data show some 60,000 clones, none appearing only once, with roughly 1.7% held by the ten largest. The sample taken for sequencing was peripheral blood mononuclear cells. The receptors were sampled from a person aged 18-70 years in good health.

This clone was detected many times. The sequenced fragment ends 3 residues before the CDR3 boundary, so the rest is inferred from the germline J gene. V usage is TRBV30 and J usage is TRBJ2-2; possibly TRBD1 for D (7 bases). The V gene lost 5 bases and the J gene lost 4 bases, with 11 bases spanning the gap. Germline CDR1 GTSNPN, CDR2 SVGIG (reference sequence). CDR3 length: 13 amino acids. The chain's CDR3 is CAWRQGGTGELFF. The part of the CDR3 DNA that was read is TGTGCCTGGCGACAGGGAGGCACCGGGGAG.

This clone showed up many times. The sequenced fragment ends 3 residues before the CDR3 boundary, so the rest is inferred from the germline J gene. This chain connects TRBV14 to TRBJ2-7; the D is unclear. The germline V gene encodes CDR1 SGHDN and CDR2 FVKESK. Trimming took 4 bases from V and 5 from J, leaving 9 bases between them. CDR3 length: 12 amino acids. CDR3 DNA (partial): TGTGCCAGCAGCCCCAACTCTCACGAG. Its protein product is CASSPNSHE. The whole CDR3 sequence reads CASSPNSHEQYF.

This clone has ten or more counts. The read stops 3 residues short of the end of the CDR3; the missing end is completed from the germline J gene. The chain joins TRBV6-2 or TRBV6-3 to TRBJ2-3; 10 nucleotides align to TRBD2. The V gene end was trimmed by 0 bases and the J gene end by 0 bases; junction bases not matched to a gene: 0. The V gene's germline CDR1 is MNHEY and CDR2 SVGEGT. The CDR3 contains 16 residues. CDR3 region: CASSYSTSGSTDTQYF. Partial CDR3 DNA: TGTGCCAGCAGTTACTCGACTAGCGGGAGCACAGATACG.

This clone was counted many times. The CDR3 DNA, read in part, is TGTGCCAGCAAGGGGGAAGGAGATACG. As protein: CASKGEGDT. The CDR3 reads in full as CASKGEGDTQYF. The rearrangement joins TRBV6-2 or TRBV6-3 to TRBJ2-3; D may be TRBD1 (6 bases). The sequenced fragment ends 3 residues before the CDR3 boundary, so the rest is inferred from the germline J gene. V was cut by 7 bases and J by 5 bases, with 10 bases left in between. Germline values: CDR1 MNHEY, CDR2 SVGEGT. The CDR3 is 12 amino acids.

This clone has a count of ten or more. The chain's CDR3 is CASSLVPSGKGNEQFF. Incomplete CDR3 DNA: TGCGCCAGCAGCTTGGTCCCCAGCGGGAAAGGGAATGAG. The J gene is TRBJ2-1, the V gene TRBV5-1; 7 nucleotides line up with TRBD2. Coverage ceases 3 residues before the CDR3 finishes, and the germline J gene fills in the end. CDR3 length: 16 amino acids. J lost 7 bases, V lost 0 bases, and 10 bases had no gene match. Germline V gene data show CDR1 as SGHRS and CDR2 as YFSETQ.

For this clone: The read comes to an end 3 residues before the CDR3 does, leaving the germline J gene to fill in the end. The rearrangement links TRBV7-9 to TRBJ1-2, with 9 positions matching TRBD1. With V trimmed by 5 bases and J by 4 bases, 8 bases remained unmatched. Germline CDR1 reads SEHNR; CDR2 reads FQNEAQ (reference sequence). The CDR3 consists of 15 residues. The CDR3 bases that were read are TGTGCCAGCAGCCTATCGGGACAGGGACTCTATGGC. It is translated as CASSLSGQGLYG. The full CDR3 protein reads CASSLSGQGLYGYTF. The full variable domain, in which reference TRBV7-9 and TRBJ1-2 provide the parts outside the CDR3, is DTGVSQNPRHKITKRGQNVTFRCDPISEHNRLYWYRQTLGQGPEFLTYFQNEAQLEKSRLLSDRFSAERPKGSFSTLEIQRTEQGDSAMYLCASSLSGQGLYGYTFGSGTRLTVV.

This clone was seen at least ten times. The read ends 3 residues before the CDR3 terminus; that terminus is restored from the germline J gene. V and J are TRBV20-1 and TRBJ2-7, with TRBD2 identical over 10 bases. In germline, CDR1 is DFQATT, CDR2 SNEGSKA (reference sequence). CDR3 length: 12 residues. V was pared by 3 bases and J by 6 bases, with 2 bases of the junction left unmatched. The CDR3 is CSASRTSGEQYF. The sequenced part of the CDR3 DNA is TGCAGTGCTAGTCGGACTAGCGGCGAG.

This clone was recorded many times. The DNA ends 3 residues before the CDR3 does, and the rest of the CDR3 is filled in from the germline J gene. The genes are TRBV20-1 and TRBJ2-4; TRBD2 agrees at 9 bases. The CDR3 has 16 residues. V lost 3 bases and J lost 0; bases outside the gene matches: 6. CDR1 and CDR2 from the germline V gene are DFQATT and SNEGSKA (reference sequence). CDR3: CSASFLAGLAKNIQYF. CDR3 DNA (partial): TGCAGTGCTAGTTTTCTAGCGGGGTTAGCCAAAAACATT.

This clone showed up many times. Read sequence stops 3 residues before the CDR3 end, and the germline J gene provides the missing end. The chain combines TRBV7-8 with TRBJ2-7; TRBD1 might be the D (9 bases). Germline V gene sequence: CDR1 SGHVS, CDR2 FQNEAQ. The ends were cut back, 4 bases at V and 3 bases at J, with 19 bases in the middle. The CDR3 extends over 16 amino acids. Partial CDR3 DNA: TGTGCCAGCAGCTCACGGGGGGGACAGGGTTTCTACGAG. This encodes CASSSRGGQGFYE. The entire CDR3 sequence reads CASSSRGGQGFYEQYF.

This clone showed up many times. The CDR3: CSAQDRVWAEAFF. The sequenced part of the CDR3 DNA is TGCAGTGCTCAGGACAGGGTCTGGGCTGAA. The chain employs TRBV20-1 and TRBJ1-1; 8 bases are a match to TRBD1. The read ends 3 residues before the CDR3 terminus; that terminus is restored from the germline J gene. Losses at the gene ends were 5 bases for V and 6 bases for J; bases not matched to a gene: 8. The CDR3 contains 13 residues. Germline CDR1 reads DFQATT; CDR2 reads SNEGSKA (reference sequence).

There are many counts of this clone. The CDR3 end is not reached by the read, which stops 3 residues before it; the germline J gene fills it in. V usage is TRBV12-3 or TRBV12-4 and J usage is TRBJ2-7, with D possibly TRBD2 on 6 matching bases. The CDR3 totals 13 residues. V was clipped by 4 bases and J by 1 base, with 8 bases between them. The CDR3 DNA, read in part, is TGTGCCAGCAGTTCGGGACTTTCCTACGAG. It specifies CASSSGLSYE. The full CDR3 protein reads CASSSGLSYEQYF.

This clone was observed at least ten times. The CDR3 extends 3 residues past the end of the read, so its final part is completed from the germline J gene. The J gene is TRBJ2-5, the V gene TRBV12-3 or TRBV12-4; tentatively, D is TRBD2 (5 bases). V lost 6 bases to trimming and J lost 1 base, with 12 bases between them. This CDR3 comprises 14 residues. This CDR3 is CASSPRAGQETQYF. The CDR3 bases that were read are TGTGCCAGCAGCCCGAGGGCAGGCCAAGAGACC.

This clone has at least ten counts. The sequenced part of the CDR3 DNA is TGTGCCAGTATAGGCGCAGGGATAAGCTCTGGGGCCAACGTC. This encodes CASIGAGISSGANV. The full CDR3 is CASIGAGISSGANVLTF. The V gene is TRBV19, the J gene TRBJ2-6; tentative D call: TRBD1 (5 bases). The read is 3 residues too short to cover the CDR3 end, so that end is filled in from the germline J gene. The CDR3 runs to 17 residues. Germline V lookup: CDR1 LNHDA, CDR2 SQIVND (reference sequence). With 7 bases removed from V and 0 bases from J, the gap between germline ends came to 16 bases.

The CDR3 loop is CASSLARRREQYF. The part of the CDR3 DNA that was read is TGTGCCAGCAGCTTAGCGCGGAGGCGCGAG. The chain is built from TRBV11-1 and TRBJ2-7; D may be TRBD2 (5 bases). The read finishes 3 residues shy of the CDR3 end, and the germline J gene is used to complete it. This CDR3 spans 13 amino acids. The V and J ends lost 0 bases and 6 bases respectively, with 9 bases between them. The germline CDR1 and CDR2 sequences are SGHAT and FQDESV (reference sequence).

This clone was found many times. The missing CDR3 end, 3 residues past where the read stops, is filled in from the germline J gene. The rearrangement uses TRBV7-9 and TRBJ2-1; TRBD2 matches at 8 bases. V lost 6 bases and J lost 2; bases outside the gene matches: 0. CDR3 length: 13 amino acids. Germline assignment: CDR1 SEHNR and CDR2 FQNEAQ (reference sequence). CDR3 bases read: TGTGCCAGCAGGCGGGAGGCCTACAATGAG. This gives the protein CASRREAYNE. The whole CDR3 sequence is CASRREAYNEQFF.

This clone was found many times. The CDR3 end is not reached by the read, which stops 3 residues before it; the germline J gene fills it in. The chain joins TRBV14 to TRBJ2-2, with 11 bases lining up with TRBD2. This CDR3 contains 15 residues. V was pared by 4 bases and J by 7 bases, with 5 bases of the junction left unmatched. Per the germline V gene, CDR1 is SGHDN and CDR2 is FVKESK. CDR3 protein: CASSLTSGSRGELFF. The CDR3 bases that were read are TGTGCCAGCAGCCTTACTAGCGGGAGTCGCGGGGAG.

The table lists this clone with many counts. Sequence at one end of the junction differs from germline and may be a read error. The CDR3 goes on 3 residues after the read ends, and that part is filled in from the germline J gene. The chain has TRBV6-1 and TRBJ2-4, with D possibly TRBD1 on 6 matching bases. The length of the CDR3 is 18 residues. The germline V gene has CDR1 MNHNS and CDR2 SASEGT. Here the CDR3 reads CTSSESVLGTLAKNIQYF. CDR3 DNA, as far as it was read: TGTACCAGCAGTGAATCAGTTCTCGGGACACTAGCCAAAAACATT.

This clone has a count of ten or more. The read terminates 3 residues before the CDR3 end, so the remaining end is supplied by the germline J gene. The chain carries TRBV19 and TRBJ1-5, with D tentatively TRBD1 (6 bases). V was clipped by 4 bases and J by 7 bases, with 23 bases between them. The germline V gene has CDR1 LNHDA and CDR2 SQIVND (reference sequence). This CDR3 spans 17 amino acids. CDR3 bases read: TGTGCCAGTAGTAGCCGACAGGTTTCAGGCACGAGGCAGCCC. It is translated as CASSSRQVSGTRQP. The CDR3 reads in full as CASSSRQVSGTRQPQHF.

The sample holds many counts of this clone. With the read ending 3 residues before the CDR3 end, the germline J gene is used to fill in that end. The chain is built from TRBV5-8 and TRBJ2-7; TRBD1 matches at 8 bases. V lost 0 bases and J lost 3; bases outside the gene matches: 5. The CDR3 has 15 amino acids. Germline assignment: CDR1 SGHTS and CDR2 YDEGEE. CDR3 bases read: TGTGCCAGCAGCTTGGCACAGGGGGGTTTCTACGAG. Translated: CASSLAQGGFYE. In full, the CDR3 reads CASSLAQGGFYEQYF.

This clone was seen many times. Sequencing ends 3 residues short of the CDR3 end; the germline J gene provides the rest. The genes are TRBV15 and TRBJ1-2, with 10 bases aligning to TRBD1. Losses at the gene ends were 4 bases for V and 5 bases for J; bases not matched to a gene: 4. Germline V CDR1 and CDR2: LNHNV, YYDKDF (reference sequence). The CDR3 has 14 amino acids. The sequenced part of the CDR3 DNA is TGTGCCACCAGCATTCGGACAGGGGGATATGGC. Amino acids: CATSIRTGGYG. The whole CDR3 is CATSIRTGGYGYTF.

This clone was detected many times. The read ends 3 residues early relative to the CDR3; the germline J gene fills the gap. The chain combines TRBV7-6 with TRBJ2-2, with TRBD2 as a possible D gene (7 bases). The V gene lost 1 base and the J gene lost 5 bases, with 14 bases spanning the gap. There are 16 residues in the CDR3. The germline V gene has CDR1 SGHVS and CDR2 FNYEAQ. The chain's CDR3 is CASSLGGGARTGELFF. The sequenced CDR3 bases are TGTGCCAGCAGCTTAGGGGGGGGCGCGAGGACCGGGGAG.

This clone was observed at least ten times. CDR3 residues: CASSSDRGRSYEQYF. The covered CDR3 bases are TGTGCCAGTAGCAGCGACAGGGGTCGTTCCTACGAG. The chain carries TRBV19 and TRBJ2-7; 8 bases map to TRBD1. The read ends 3 residues before the CDR3 terminus; that terminus is restored from the germline J gene. V shed 6 bases and J 1 base; nucleotides not matched to a gene: 8. The CDR3 consists of 15 residues. Germline values: CDR1 LNHDA, CDR2 SQIVND (reference sequence).

This clone was seen ten or more times. The read is 3 residues too short to cover the CDR3 end, so that end is filled in from the germline J gene. This chain joins TRBV5-6 and TRBJ2-7; 12 bases are a match to TRBD2. The V and J ends lost 3 bases and 4 bases, in that order; junction bases with no gene match: 5. The CDR3 loop spans 15 amino acids. Germline CDR1 reads SGHDT; CDR2 reads YYEEEE. CDR3 bases read: TGTGCCAGCAGCTCGGGACTAGCGGGTATTTACGAG. Protein: CASSSGLAGIYE. The full CDR3 is CASSSGLAGIYEQYF.

About this clone: The sequence runs out 3 residues before the end of the CDR3; the remainder is reconstructed from the germline J gene. J is TRBJ2-3 and V is TRBV5-5; weak D call: TRBD1 (5 bases). The CDR3 runs to 14 residues. V was trimmed by 4 bases and J by 2 bases, leaving 11 bases between them. Looked up from germline, CDR1 is SGHKS and CDR2 is YYEKEE (reference sequence). CDR3 sequence: CASSLDSSTDTQYF. Partial CDR3 DNA: TGTGCCAGCAGCCTCGACAGTTCCACAGATACG.

A few counts support this clone. The read ends 3 residues shy of where the CDR3 ends; the end is completed using the germline J gene. The chain couples TRBV5-6 to TRBJ1-1; D is ambiguous. The CDR3 length is 12 residues. Per the germline V gene, CDR1 is SGHDT and CDR2 is YYEEEE. CDR3 bases read: TGTGCCAGCAGCTCGGTCGGGTTAGAA. It translates to CASSSVGLE. The full CDR3 is CASSSVGLEAFF.

A remark on this clone: The CDR3 is cut off 3 residues early in the read; its end comes from the germline J gene. The genes are TRBV11-3 and TRBJ2-5; D may be TRBD1 (6 bases). Germline CDR1 is SGHNT and CDR2 is YENEEA. The V gene lost 5 bases and the J gene lost 5 bases, with 15 bases spanning the gap. The CDR3 sequence is 14 residues long. This CDR3 reads CASSVQGSGETQYF. The CDR3 bases that were read are TGTGCCAGCAGCGTCCAGGGGAGCGGTGAGACC.

This clone has at least ten counts. The read ends 3 residues before the CDR3 terminus; that terminus is restored from the germline J gene. The chain carries TRBV10-3 and TRBJ2-5; D is unresolved. Germline lookup yields CDR1 ENHRY and CDR2 SYGVKD. This CDR3 comprises 11 residues. The V end lost 8 bases, the J end lost 3 bases, and 7 bases lay between the germline ends. CDR3 amino acids: CAIGPEETQYF. Incomplete CDR3 DNA: TGTGCCATCGGGCCGGAAGAGACC.

At least ten counts were recorded for this clone. The read ends 3 residues early relative to the CDR3; the germline J gene fills the gap. The chain joins TRBV7-9 to TRBJ1-1; the match to TRBD1 covers 8 bases. Germline CDR1 SEHNR, CDR2 FQNEAQ (reference sequence). The CDR3 sequence is 13 residues long. Germline trimming cut 5 bases from V and 4 bases from J; bases unmatched to any gene: 3. CDR3 in amino acids: CASSKTGATEAFF. The sequenced part of the CDR3 DNA is TGTGCCAGCAGCAAGACAGGGGCCACTGAA.